This T cell receptor (beta chain) stems from a study of OX40 agonist ivuxolimab in advanced cancers. For the wider study: Ivuxolimab, which targeted the costimulatory receptor OX40 (CD134), was an agonistic, fully human IgG2 monoclonal antibody. Patients were allowed to have had prior anti-PD-1, anti-PD-L1 or anti-CTLA-4 therapy, and about 40% of the dose-escalation patients had been treated with checkpoint inhibitors. The paper reports the monotherapy dose-escalation portion (N of about 50 patients) of the phase I ivuxolimab trial. In the dose-escalation cohort, roughly four fifths of patients were male, and the mean age was approximately 55 years, with a range of about 23 to 85. Partial responses occurred in three dose-escalation patients, of whom one had hepatocellular carcinoma and two had cutaneous melanoma. Among the approximately 50 dose-escalation patients, 19 had hepatocellular carcinoma, 15 or so melanoma, 9 renal cell carcinoma and 9 head and neck cancer. The point of sequencing TCRbeta in the periphery was to test whether ivuxolimab changed TCR sequence diversity and drove clonal T-cell expansion. Intravenous ivuxolimab was administered to patients every 2 weeks at six dose levels: 0.01, 0.1, 0.3, 1.5, 3 and 10 mg/kg. The study at large found these results: At doses of 0.1 to 3.0 mg/kg, clonal expansion of both CD4+ and CD8+ blood T cells was observed from baseline to week 6. After ivuxolimab, expanded clones were on average more numerous among CD8+ T cells than among CD4+ T cells. In the 0.1-3.0 mg/kg groups, partial responders were among the patients with the lowest normalized peripheral clonal expansion, particularly in CD8+ T cells. Low levels of normalized T-cell clonal expansion were also seen in some nonresponding patients. Antigen specificity was not determined for the clonally expanded peripheral T cells.

V is reduced by 0 bases and J by 3 bases, leaving a spacing of 9 bases between them. The germline V gene supplies CDR1 SGHTA and CDR2 FQGNSA. CDR3 length: 15 amino acids, cysteine to phenylalanine. CDR3 DNA is the only sequence kept; it has 45 bases, read in frame from the first base. To note about this clone: Which antigen it targets is not known. The sample holds no much larger clone one base away, and base qualities are not on file.

Patients with autoimmune disease history or receiving systemic immunosuppression were excluded from the trial. Peripheral blood for TCR sequencing was collected from all dose cohorts at baseline, on cycle 4 day 1, and on cycle 7 day 1. Samples came from an open-label, multicenter, first-in-human phase I dose-escalation trial of ivuxolimab. The trial enrolled adults with locally advanced or metastatic head and neck squamous cell, hepatocellular, melanoma or renal cell carcinoma. Before TCR sequencing, CD4+ T cells and CD8+ T cells were sorted from peripheral blood as separate populations. Genomic DNA was extracted from sorted cells for sequencing of the TCRbeta CDR3 region. The immunoSEQ Assay was used for sequencing of TCRbeta CDR3 regions. Held by TCRdb, this immuneACCESS table contains in-frame sequences only and omits some clones. Under half of the omission traces to an unresolved V gene where checked; the cause of the rest is unknown. The sample table shows 65,000 or so clones, and 70% to 90% are seen once. Jointly, the top ten make up roughly 5% of the sample.

This receptor was obtained from an adult with an advanced solid tumor such as melanoma, head and neck, liver or kidney cancer. The input for sequencing was CD4+ or CD8+ T cells sorted from blood, taken in a trial of the OX40 agonist ivuxolimab. The chain couples TRBV7-2 to TRBJ1-3; the D gene is possibly TRBD1, with 6 bases matching. The sequence in DNA is TGTGCCAGCAGCTTAGCGTCAGGGGTTGGAAACACCATATATTTT. Its protein is CASSLASGVGNTIYF.